Below, 8 T cell receptor beta chains from the same sample are listed, as sequenced in a study of human T cells and chemical hapten exposure (dated by TCRdb to about 2021). Receptor libraries were prepared by 5' RACE. Data came from an Illumina MiSeq. Starting from the raw public reads, TCRdb applied fastp trimming at Q25, assembled clones with MiXCR and retained in-frame beta chains. Identical CDR3 proteins give one entry, which carries the most common genes and DNA. Present in this sample are under 150,000 distinct CDR3 sequences, 15% to 20% of which were seen just once. Around 2.8% of the sample is taken by the ten largest. Unfractionated whole blood was collected in Tempus Blood RNA tubes, and total RNA was extracted from that blood. The receptors here all came from a human donor in good health.

This clonotype was recorded many times. This chain joins TRBV6-6 and TRBJ1-1; 11 nucleotides match TRBD1. Germline CDR1 reads MNHNY; CDR2 reads SVGAGI (reference sequence). The CDR3 length is 15 residues. Unmatched junction bases numbered 6, after V lost 5 bases and J lost 4 bases. CDR3 loop: CASSPGTGGRTEAFF. The CDR3 coding sequence is TGTGCCAGCAGTCCCGGGACAGGGGGACGCACTGAAGCTTTCTTT.

This clonotype was seen a handful of times. The genes are TRBV28 and TRBJ2-7; 8 bases are shared with TRBD1. V was clipped by 4 bases and J by 4 bases; unmatched bases: 9. CDR3 length equals 15 residues. Germline V gene sequence: CDR1 MDHEN, CDR2 SYDVKM. This chain's CDR3 is CASSSGQGSSYEQYF. In DNA, the CDR3 is TGTGCCAGCAGTTCCGGACAGGGTTCCTCTTACGAGCAGTACTTC.

This clonotype was seen a few times. The genes are TRBV6-2 or TRBV6-3 and TRBJ2-7; possibly TRBD2 for D (6 bases). This CDR3 region has 13 residues. Trimming shortened V by 4 bases and J by 2 bases, and 9 bases separated the two germline ends. Germline CDR1 reads MNHEY; CDR2 reads SVGEGT. CDR3 coding DNA: TGTGCCAGCAGTTCGGGGAGGCCCTACGAGCAGTACTTC. Amino acids: CASSSGRPYEQYF.

The V and J genes are TRBV11-2 and TRBJ1-4; no clear D. V lost 2 bases, J lost 8 bases, and 6 bases lay in between. Germline V gene lookup returns CDR1 SGHAT and CDR2 FQNNGV. The length of the CDR3 is 12 residues. DNA of the CDR3: TGTGCCAGCAGCTTAATGGGGGAAAAACTGTTTTTT. This encodes CASSLMGEKLFF.

The chain links TRBV20-1 to TRBJ2-7; 7 bases map to TRBD2. V lost 6 bases to trimming and J lost 2 bases; unmatched junction nucleotides: 10. Germline lookup yields CDR1 DFQATT and CDR2 SNEGSKA (reference sequence). This CDR3 is built from 14 residues. The CDR3 DNA reads as TGCAGTGCGCGAACTAGCGATTCCACCTACGAGCAGTACTTC. The encoded protein is CSARTSDSTYEQYF.

This clonotype was found a few times. V usage is TRBV28 and J usage is TRBJ1-6; unclear D gene. The CDR3 runs 12 residues. CDR1 and CDR2 (germline): MDHEN, SYDVKM. The CDR3 loop reads CALGRNNSPLHF. CDR3 in DNA: TGTGCTCTAGGTAGAAATAATTCACCCCTCCACTTT.

J is TRBJ2-3 and V is TRBV7-3; D is ambiguous. This CDR3 has 14 residues. V lost 4 bases to trimming and J lost 5 bases, with 13 bases between them. Germline lookup yields CDR1 SGHTA and CDR2 FQGTGA. The CDR3 DNA follows: TGTGCCAGCAGCTCCAGGTCGATTGGAGATACGCAGTATTTT. Its translation is CASSSRSIGDTQYF.

V is TRBV28 and J is TRBJ1-1; possible D gene TRBD1, 5 bases. The CDR3 is made up of 12 amino acids. Germline CDR1 is MDHEN and CDR2 is SYDVKM. Trimming stripped 2 bases from V and 7 bases from J, with 8 bases between. CDR3 DNA: TGTGCCAGCAGTTTAGGGCAGGGTGAAGCTTTCTTT. This encodes CASSLGQGEAFF.